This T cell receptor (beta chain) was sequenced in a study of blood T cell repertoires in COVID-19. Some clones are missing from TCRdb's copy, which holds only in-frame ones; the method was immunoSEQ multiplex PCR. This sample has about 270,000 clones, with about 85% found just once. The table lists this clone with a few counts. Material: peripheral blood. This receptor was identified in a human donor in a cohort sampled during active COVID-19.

The CDR3 loop is CASSQTGVYQPQHF. CDR3 coding DNA: TGTGCCAGCAGTCAGACAGGGGTTTATCAGCCCCAGCATTTT. The chain employs TRBV25-1 and TRBJ1-5; 8 positions match TRBD1. Germline V gene sequence: CDR1 MGHDK, CDR2 SYGVNS. V was pared by 5 bases and J by 5 bases, with 5 bases of the junction left unmatched. The CDR3 has 14 amino acids.